Below are 13 T cell receptor beta chains sequenced from a single sample in a study of tumor and adjacent non-tumor tissue in lung cancer. This sample's RNA came from whole unsorted tissue. TCRbeta libraries were built with three rounds of nested PCR, modified from ARM-PCR. TCRdb called the multiplex PCR reads again in MiXCR, with one record for every CDR3 protein. The sample yields about 110,000 distinct CDR3 sequences, 84% seen once. The sample was lung tumor tissue. The receptors originated from a man aged 70-80 years with non-small cell lung cancer.

The V and J genes are TRBV29-1 and TRBJ1-4; D gene uncertain. This CDR3 is 13 amino acids long. V lost 4 bases, J lost 7 bases, and 13 bases lay in between. Per the germline V gene, CDR1 is SQVTM and CDR2 is ANQGSEA. CDR3 amino acids: CSVGHGNGEKLFF. CDR3 DNA: TGCAGCGTTGGACATGGGAACGGTGAAAAACTGTTTTTT.

The chain employs TRBV5-5 and TRBJ1-2; D not resolved. Germline V gene sequence: CDR1 SGHKS, CDR2 YYEKEE (reference sequence). CDR3 size: 12 residues. With 1 base removed from V and 6 bases from J, the gap between germline ends came to 7 bases. CDR3 coding DNA: TGTGCCAGCAGCTTGAATGATAATGGCTACACCTTC. Protein product: CASSLNDNGYTF.

In regard to this clonotype: A junction boundary mismatches the germline segment, possibly from a read error. This chain uses TRBV6-5 with TRBJ2-7; tentatively, D is TRBD1 or TRBD2 (5 bases each). Germline-derived CDR1 and CDR2 are MNHEY and SVGAGI. The length of the CDR3 is 14 residues. The CDR3 DNA reads as TGTGCCAGCAGTTACATCGGGGCTAACTACAAGCAGTACTTC. Protein product: CASSYIGANYKQYF.

The genes are TRBV4-3 and TRBJ1-2, with TRBD1 identical over 7 bases. The CDR3 totals 14 residues. Per the germline V gene, CDR1 is LGHNA and CDR2 is YSLEER. The CDR3 nucleotides are TGCGTCACCAGCCAAGACCTCAGGACAGGACGCTACACCTTC. Protein sequence: CVTSQDLRTGRYTF.

About this clonotype itself: A much bigger clone sits one base away, suggesting this may be a read error. The chain links TRBV28 to TRBJ2-5; TRBD1 matches 9 bases. From germline, CDR1 is MDHEN and CDR2 SYDVKM. The trim removed 10 bases at V and 5 bases at J, leaving 8 bases unmatched. This CDR3 has 13 amino acids. CDR3 in DNA: TGTGCCACACTCCGGGACAGGGTTGAGACCCAGTACTTC. Translating gives CATLRDRVETQYF. The whole variable domain, remainder taken from reference TRBV28 and TRBJ2-5, is DVKVTQSSRYLVKRTGEKVFLECVQDMDHENMFWYRQDPGLGLRLIYFSYDVKMKEKGDIPEGYSVSREKKERFSLILESASTNQTSMYLCATLRDRVETQYFGPGTRLLVL.

Remarks on this clonotype: The germline gene is not matched at one end of the junction; a read error may be the cause. The gene calls are TRBV11-3 and TRBJ2-1; D may be TRBD2 (7 bases). The CDR3 length is 16 residues. From germline, CDR1 is SGHNT and CDR2 YENEEA. This CDR3 is CSSSPEGGLGKNEQFF. CDR3 DNA sequence: TGTTCCAGCAGCCCTGAGGGGGGGCTGGGGAAAAATGAGCAATTCTTC.

With respect to this clonotype: Given a much more abundant clone one base away, this may be a read error. The chain combines TRBV20-1 with TRBJ2-3; D is uncertain. The V gene lost 0 bases and the J gene lost 3 bases, with 16 bases spanning the gap. From germline, CDR1 is DFQATT and CDR2 SNEGSKA (reference sequence). This CDR3 contains 16 residues. The CDR3 region is CSARDLPGPGTDTQYF. Here the CDR3 DNA reads TGCAGTGCTAGAGATCTCCCGGGCCCTGGGACAGATACGCAGTATTTT.

To note about this clonotype: The junction and the germline gene differ at one end; a read error may be behind it. J is TRBJ1-2 and V is TRBV6-5; no firm D call. The CDR3 is made up of 15 amino acids. Germline lookup yields CDR1 MNHEY and CDR2 SVGAGI. CDR3 sequence: CTRSAAGMGAYGYTF. CDR3 bases: TGTACCAGGAGTGCTGCGGGGATGGGCGCTTATGGCTACACCTTC.

As regards this clonotype: Germline and junction disagree at one end, which may indicate a read error. The V gene is TRBV4-3, the J gene TRBJ2-1, with a possible D match to TRBD2 (5 bases). The CDR3 is 17 residues long. Germline V gene sequence: CDR1 LGHNA, CDR2 YSLEER. CDR3 nucleotides: TGCGCCAGCAGCCAAGACCCAGCGGAAGCTGAATACAATGAGCATTACTTC. As protein: CASSQDPAEAEYNEHYF.

Worth noting for this clonotype: This CDR3 is missing its conserved last phenylalanine or tryptophan, likely due to a read error. The genes are TRBV6-1 and TRBJ2-5; D not resolved. The ends were cut back, 3 bases at V and 5 bases at J, with 7 bases in the middle. This CDR3 comprises 12 residues. Germline CDR1 reads MNHNS; CDR2 reads SASEGT. CDR3 DNA: TGTGCCAGCAGTGATCAGTGGGAGACCCAGTACCTC. Translated, it gives CASSDQWETQYL.

A word on this clonotype: The junction departs from the called germline gene at one end, perhaps through a read error. The chain carries TRBV19 and TRBJ2-1, with TRBD2 matching 8 bases. CDR1 LNHDA and CDR2 SQIVND come from the germline V gene (reference sequence). This CDR3 spans 16 amino acids. Written as DNA, the CDR3 is TGTGCCAGTAGTAAAGGCAGCGGGAGAGCCTACAATGAGCACTTCTTC. Amino acid sequence: CASSKGSGRAYNEHFF. Drawing the rest from reference TRBV19 and TRBJ2-1, the complete variable domain is DGGITQSPKYLFRKEGQNVTLSCEQNLNHDAMYWYRQDPGQGLRLIYYSQIVNDFQKGDIAEGYSVSREKKESFPLTVTSAQKNPTAFYLCASSKGSGRAYNEHFFGPGTRLTVL.

The chain combines TRBV12-3 or TRBV12-4 with TRBJ2-1; a weak D match, TRBD1 (6 bases). This CDR3 has 13 residues. The V end was cut by 7 bases, the J end by 9 bases, with 16 bases between. In DNA form, the CDR3 reads TGTGCCAGCAATGCCACACAGGGTGGTGAGCAGTTCTTC. It encodes CASNATQGGEQFF.

This clonotype was observed a handful of times. The junction departs from germline at one end; a sequencing error may be responsible. V is TRBV6-1 and J is TRBJ2-7; D may be TRBD2 (6 bases). The CDR3 runs 15 residues. Germline V gene data show CDR1 as MNHNS and CDR2 as SASEGT. CDR3 DNA sequence: TGTGCTAGCAGTGATCTCGGGAGAGCGACCTACGAGCAGTACTTC. It translates to CASSDLGRATYEQYF.